These T cell receptor beta chains were read from a single sample in a study of Ad26.COV2.S vaccination and SARS-CoV-2 variants. The assay was immunoSEQ multiplex PCR, and TCRdb's table has in-frame clones only and misses some. Of about 350,000 clones listed, 80% to 90% were seen once; the top ten hold roughly 3.1%. Sequenced material: peripheral blood, taken in a trial of Ad26.COV2.S vaccine versus placebo. The origin of the receptors is a person aged 18 to 65 who received the Ad26.COV2.S COVID-19 vaccine or a placebo. CDR3s include the opening cysteine and the closing phenylalanine or tryptophan. A D gene is named only where the DNA matches it firmly. Size values are once, few and many counts, or a class for expanded clones, and some rows have none.

cdr3_length,j_call,d_call,v_call,clone_size,cdr3_aa,cdr3_nt
13,TRBJ1-1,NA,TRBV19,NA,CASNPARGGEAFF,TGTGCCAGTAACCCAGCAAGGGGCGGGGAAGCTTTCTTT
15,TRBJ2-1,NA,TRBV10-3,NA,CAISDSGTDFNEQFF,TGTGCCATCAGTGACTCCGGGACGGACTTCAATGAGCAGTTCTTC
14,TRBJ2-2,NA,TRBV2,NA,CASTAWGGPGELFF,TGTGCCAGCACCGCTTGGGGTGGGCCCGGGGAGCTGTTTTTT
14,TRBJ2-5,NA,TRBV7-2,once,CASSLARGTETQYF,TGTGCCAGCAGCTTAGCTCGGGGTACGGAGACCCAGTACTTC
13,TRBJ2-7,NA,TRBV6-5,NA,CASSSADSYEQYF,TGTGCCAGCAGTTCGGCGGATTCCTACGAGCAGTACTTC
17,TRBJ1-2,TRBD1,TRBV6-6,NA,CASSPKTRTGVYYGYTF,TGTGCCAGCAGTCCGAAAACCCGGACAGGCGTCTACTATGGCTACACCTTC
13,TRBJ1-2,NA,TRBV5-1,NA,CASSSQGFAGYTF,TGCGCCAGCAGCTCACAGGGTTTTGCTGGCTACACCTTC
13,TRBJ1-6,NA,TRBV9,NA,CASSVGQGSPLHF,TGTGCCAGCAGCGTAGGGCAGGGATCACCCCTCCACTTT
11,TRBJ2-5,NA,TRBV6-5,once,CASSYSRTQYF,TGTGCCAGCAGTTACTCGCGGACCCAGTACTTC
15,TRBJ1-1,NA,TRBV4-2,once,CASREGGGVRTEAFF,TGTGCCAGCAGGGAAGGAGGGGGGGTTCGGACTGAAGCTTTCTTT
15,TRBJ2-5,TRBD2,TRBV3-1/TRBV3-2,NA,CASSRGLAAQETQYF,TGTGCCAGCAGTCGGGGACTAGCGGCTCAAGAGACCCAGTACTTC
15,TRBJ1-3,NA,TRBV6-5,NA,CASTRGLNSGNTIYF,TGTGCCAGCACCAGGGGACTTAACTCTGGAAACACCATATATTTT
15,TRBJ1-2,NA,TRBV13,NA,CASTPLRGFDYGYTF,TGTGCCAGCACCCCCTTAAGGGGATTCGACTATGGCTACACCTTC
12,TRBJ1-2,TRBD1,TRBV7-9,NA,CASQQGAQGYTF,TGTGCCAGCCAACAGGGGGCTCAGGGCTACACCTTC
13,TRBJ2-3,NA,TRBV2,NA,CASSDLASYTQYF,TGTGCCAGCAGTGATCTGGCCTCGTATACGCAGTATTTT
12,TRBJ1-1,NA,TRBV4-1,few,CASSQGMGEAFF,TGCGCCAGCAGCCAAGGGATGGGTGAAGCTTTCTTT
12,TRBJ1-6,NA,TRBV6-5,NA,CASRDPSSPLHF,TGTGCCAGCAGGGACCCTAGCTCACCCCTCCACTTT
16,TRBJ1-4,NA,TRBV3-1/TRBV3-2,NA,CASSHGPGRGNEKLFF,TGTGCCAGCAGCCACGGACCGGGACGGGGTAATGAAAAACTGTTTTTT
15,TRBJ2-2,NA,TRBV1,NA,CTSSLKRGFTGELFF,TGCACCAGCAGCCTAAAGCGGGGATTCACCGGGGAGCTGTTTTTT
14,TRBJ1-1,NA,TRBV6-5,NA,CASSYSTVNTEAFF,TGTGCCAGCAGTTACTCGACCGTGAACACTGAAGCTTTCTTT
15,TRBJ2-7,NA,TRBV4-1,NA,CASSQVFVGGNEQYF,TGCGCCAGCAGCCAAGTTTTTGTGGGGGGAAACGAGCAGTACTTC
13,TRBJ2-5,NA,TRBV7-2,NA,CASSLAGAETQYF,TGTGCCAGCAGCTTAGCCGGGGCAGAGACCCAGTACTTC
14,TRBJ2-7,TRBD2,TRBV13,NA,CASSLLGGSYEQYF,TGTGCCAGCAGCTTATTGGGGGGGTCCTACGAGCAGTACTTT
13,TRBJ1-2,NA,TRBV15,NA,CATSSRELGGYTF,TGTGCCACCAGCAGCCGGGAGCTAGGGGGCTACACCTTC
15,TRBJ1-4,NA,TRBV19,few,CASSVNRLTNEKLFF,TGTGCCAGTAGTGTAAACAGGTTGACTAATGAAAAACTGTTTTTT
14,TRBJ1-1,NA,TRBV2,NA,CASTLRSGGSEAFF,TGTGCCAGCACCCTCAGGAGTGGGGGCTCGGAAGCTTTCTTT
15,TRBJ2-2,NA,TRBV30,NA,CAWNRASLRGGELFF,TGTGCCTGGAACCGGGCCTCCCTTAGGGGCGGGGAGCTGTTTTTT
17,TRBJ2-7,TRBD2,TRBV3-1/TRBV3-2,NA,CASSQAQRLAATYEQYF,TGTGCCAGCAGCCAAGCCCAGCGACTAGCGGCGACCTACGAGCAGTACTTC
15,TRBJ2-3,TRBD2,TRBV11-3,NA,CASSQTSRFTDTQYF,TGTGCCAGCAGCCAGACTAGCAGATTCACAGATACGCAGTATTTT
14,TRBJ2-7,NA,TRBV7-3,NA,CASSVAGAPGEQYF,TGTGCCAGCAGCGTAGCCGGCGCCCCAGGCGAGCAGTACTTC
14,TRBJ1-1,NA,TRBV14,NA,CASSQLGKNTEAFF,TGTGCCAGCAGCCAACTAGGGAAGAACACTGAAGCTTTCTTT
13,TRBJ2-1,NA,TRBV12-3/TRBV12-4,NA,CASSPWDSLGLFF,TGTGCCAGCAGTCCCTGGGACTCACTAGGGCTGTTCTTC
18,TRBJ2-1,NA,TRBV4-1,NA,CASSQDPGGNGPYNEQFF,TGCGCCAGCAGCCAAGACCCTGGGGGAAACGGCCCCTACAATGAGCAGTTCTTC
15,TRBJ2-7,NA,TRBV19,NA,CASSLGGGSSYEQYF,TGTGCCAGTAGTCTAGGGGGGGGGAGCTCCTACGAGCAGTACTTC
14,TRBJ2-1,NA,TRBV18,NA,CASSPIGLLNEQFF,TGTGCCAGCTCACCAATTGGACTACTCAATGAGCAGTTCTTC
15,TRBJ2-1,NA,TRBV25-1,NA,CASSQDGSSYNEQFF,TGTGCCAGCAGTCAAGACGGGAGCTCCTACAATGAGCAGTTCTTC
16,TRBJ2-7,TRBD1,TRBV25-1,NA,CASRRQGAQSSYEQYF,TGTGCCAGCAGACGCCAGGGGGCCCAAAGCTCCTACGAGCAGTACTTC
11,TRBJ2-7,NA,TRBV12-3/TRBV12-4,few,CASSFSYEQYF,TGTGCCAGCAGTTTCAGCTACGAGCAGTACTTC
14,TRBJ1-2,NA,TRBV3-1/TRBV3-2,NA,CASSRGSANYGYTF,TGTGCCAGCAGCCGGGGCAGCGCTAACTATGGCTACACCTTC
13,TRBJ1-6,TRBD1,TRBV30,NA,CACYRGDNSPLHF,TGTGCCTGTTACAGGGGAGATAATTCACCCCTCCACTTT